A selection of T cell receptor beta chains follows, all from one sample in a study of CD8+ T cells in alopecia areata. Measured with immunoSEQ multiplex PCR; TCRdb has only the in-frame clones, and not every one. The table shows roughly 200,000 clones, with around two fifths occurring only once. The material sequenced was CD4+ T cells sorted from blood, taken at approximately week 30, from a patient treated with tofacitinib. All receptors derive from a human donor with alopecia areata. CDR3s include the opening cysteine and the closing phenylalanine or tryptophan. The order of the fields is V gene, D gene, clone size, J gene, CDR3 DNA, CDR3 protein. The D gene is left open where the match is weak. Clone size is given for some rows only: seen once, a few or many times, or a class if the clone is expanded.

TRBV2	TRBD2	few	TRBJ2-5	TGTGCCAGCAAGGGACTAGCGGGAGCTCAGGAGACCCAGTACTTC	CASKGLAGAQETQYF
TRBV30	-	few	TRBJ2-7	TGTGCCTGGAGTCGGTCCTACGAGCAGTACTTC	CAWSRSYEQYF
TRBV9	-	-	TRBJ2-7	TGTGCCAGCAGCCCCGATCAGGGAGCAACCTACGAGCAGTACTTC	CASSPDQGATYEQYF
TRBV6-6	TRBD1	few	TRBJ2-2	TGTGCCAGCAGTTACTGGGACAGTGGTACCGGGGAGCTGTTTTTT	CASSYWDSGTGELFF
TRBV10-3	-	-	TRBJ2-7	TGTGCCATCAGTGAGTCTTCTGACTGGCGGGAGTACTTC	CAISESSDWREYF
TRBV18	TRBD1	-	TRBJ2-7	TGTGCCAGCTCTCCCGGGACAGGGGGGGTCTACGAGCAGTACTTC	CASSPGTGGVYEQYF
TRBV30	TRBD1	-	TRBJ2-1	TGTGCCTGGAGTGTAAACAGGGGGAACAATGAGCAGTTCTTC	CAWSVNRGNNEQFF
TRBV6-5	TRBD2	many	TRBJ2-7	TGTGCCAGCAGCCTCGGACTAGCGGGCGAGCAGTACTTC	CASSLGLAGEQYF
TRBV29-1	TRBD1	-	TRBJ2-7	TGCAGCGCCAGGACAGGGAGTATAGACGAGCAGTACTTC	CSARTGSIDEQYF
TRBV30	-	-	TRBJ1-5	TGTGCCTGGAGCGTCGATGGGAGCCCGTTTAGCAATCAGCCCCAGCATTTT	CAWSVDGSPFSNQPQHF
TRBV9	-	-	TRBJ1-6	TGTGCCAGCAGCGTAAGACAGTATAATTCACCCCTCCACTTT	CASSVRQYNSPLHF
TRBV7-6	TRBD2	-	TRBJ2-7	TGTGCCAGCAGCCTGATGGCTAGCGGGAAGTACGAGCAGTACTTC	CASSLMASGKYEQYF
TRBV5-1	-	-	TRBJ2-2	TGCGCCAGCCGCCCTCCTCAGGGGACCGGGGAGCTGTTTTTT	CASRPPQGTGELFF
TRBV6-5	-	-	TRBJ1-2	TGTGCCAGCAGTGACGACAGGCGTAGAGGCTACACCTTC	CASSDDRRRGYTF
TRBV5-1	-	-	TRBJ2-5	TGCGCCAGCAGTTCAAGATTGGGGGAGACCCAGTACTTC	CASSSRLGETQYF
TRBV6-1	TRBD2	-	TRBJ2-2	TGTGCCAGCAGGACTAGCGGCACCGGGGAGCTGTTTTTT	CASRTSGTGELFF
TRBV30	-	-	TRBJ1-1	TGTGCCTGGAGTCCCTCCGGTGGCGCTTTCTTT	CAWSPSGGAFF
TRBV6-1	-	-	TRBJ1-1	TGTGCCAGCAGTGGTGGGGGATTCAGTACTGAAGCTTTCTTT	CASSGGGFSTEAFF
TRBV2	-	-	TRBJ1-5	TGTGCCAGCAGACCCGGACAGACCCAGCCCCAGCATTTT	CASRPGQTQPQHF
TRBV7-3	-	few	TRBJ1-1	TGTGCCAGCAGCCAAACAGCTAACACTGAAGCTTTCTTT	CASSQTANTEAFF
TRBV5-1	-	few	TRBJ2-7	TGCGCCAGCAGCTTCGGAATGATCTACGAGCAGTACTTC	CASSFGMIYEQYF
TRBV6-5	TRBD1	-	TRBJ1-2	TGTGCCAGCAGTTACGAGGGGGCTGGCTATGGCTACACCTTC	CASSYEGAGYGYTF
TRBV30	TRBD2	few	TRBJ2-3	TGTGCCTGGAGTCCTGCGGGGGGGCTTGGAGATACGCAGTATTTT	CAWSPAGGLGDTQYF
TRBV5-1	TRBD1	many	TRBJ2-5	TGCGCCAGCAGCTTGGACGGGACAGCGAAAGAGACCCAGTACTTC	CASSLDGTAKETQYF